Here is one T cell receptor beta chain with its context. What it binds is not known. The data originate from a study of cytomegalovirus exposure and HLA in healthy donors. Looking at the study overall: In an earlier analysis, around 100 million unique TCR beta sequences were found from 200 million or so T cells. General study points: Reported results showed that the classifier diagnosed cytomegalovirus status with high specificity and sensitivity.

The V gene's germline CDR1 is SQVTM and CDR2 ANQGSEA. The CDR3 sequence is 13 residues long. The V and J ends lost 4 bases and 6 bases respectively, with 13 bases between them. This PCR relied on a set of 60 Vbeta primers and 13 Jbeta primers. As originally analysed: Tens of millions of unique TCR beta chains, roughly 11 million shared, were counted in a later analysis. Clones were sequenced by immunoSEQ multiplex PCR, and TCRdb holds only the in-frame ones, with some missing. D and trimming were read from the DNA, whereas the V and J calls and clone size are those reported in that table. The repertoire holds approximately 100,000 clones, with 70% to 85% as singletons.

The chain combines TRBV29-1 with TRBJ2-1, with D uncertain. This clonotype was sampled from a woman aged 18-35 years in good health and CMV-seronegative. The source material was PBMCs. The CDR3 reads CSVGQVVGNEQFF. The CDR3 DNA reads TGCAGCGTTGGCCAGGTGGTGGGCAATGAGCAGTTCTTC.